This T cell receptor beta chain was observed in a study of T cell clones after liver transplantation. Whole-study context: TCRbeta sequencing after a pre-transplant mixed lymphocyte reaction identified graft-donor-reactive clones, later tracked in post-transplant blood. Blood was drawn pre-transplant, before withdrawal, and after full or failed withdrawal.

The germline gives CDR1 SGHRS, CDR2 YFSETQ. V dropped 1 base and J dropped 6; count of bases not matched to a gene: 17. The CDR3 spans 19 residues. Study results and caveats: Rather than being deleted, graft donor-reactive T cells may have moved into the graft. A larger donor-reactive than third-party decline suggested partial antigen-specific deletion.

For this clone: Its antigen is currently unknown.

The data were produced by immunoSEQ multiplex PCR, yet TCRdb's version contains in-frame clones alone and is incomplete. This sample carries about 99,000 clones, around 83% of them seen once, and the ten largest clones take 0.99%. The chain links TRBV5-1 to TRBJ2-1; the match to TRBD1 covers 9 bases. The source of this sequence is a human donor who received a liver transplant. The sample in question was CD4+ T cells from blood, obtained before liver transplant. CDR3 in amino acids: CASSLIVARGQGRSNEQFF. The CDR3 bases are TGCGCCAGCAGCTTGATAGTGGCTCGAGGACAGGGGCGAAGCAATGAGCAGTTCTTC. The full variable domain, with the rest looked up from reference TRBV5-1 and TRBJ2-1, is KAGVTQTPRYLIKTRGQQVTLSCSPISGHRSVSWYQQTPGQGLQFLFEYFSETQRNKGNFPGRFSGRQFSNSRSEMNVSTLELGDSALYLCASSLIVARGQGRSNEQFFGPGTRLTVL.